This note documents a single T cell receptor (beta chain) sequence. This record belongs to a study of blood T cell repertoires in COVID-19. Assay: immunoSEQ multiplex PCR; the TCRdb copy retains only in-frame clones and omits some. Of 95,000 to 150,000 clones in the sample, approximately 80% are singletons; the top ten hold 30% to 45%. J was trimmed by 6 bases and V by 5 bases; bases with no gene match: 4. The length of the CDR3 is 13 residues. Germline loops: CDR1 SEHNR, CDR2 FQNEAQ (reference sequence). The chain uses TRBV7-9 and TRBJ1-2, with 9 nucleotides matching TRBD1. What was sequenced was peripheral blood. The receptor was derived from a man between 40 and 49 years old with active or convalescent COVID-19. The CDR3 reads CASSVGQGHGYTF. The CDR3 region has the DNA TGTGCCAGCAGCGTGGGACAGGGACATGGCTACACCTTC.